The 15 T cell receptor beta chains below all came from one sample that was sequenced in a study of T cell responses to AZD1222 COVID-19 vaccine. Only in-frame clones appear in the TCRdb table, and some are missing; sequencing was by immunoSEQ multiplex PCR. The sample lists 90,000 to 100,000 clones, about 85% occurring once. The source was peripheral blood, collected on day 0 of AZD1222 vaccination. The source of these receptors is an adult in good health.

This chain uses TRBV7-3 with TRBJ1-1, with unresolved D. The CDR3 is made up of 14 amino acids. Germline CDR1 reads SGHTA; CDR2 reads FQGTGA. V was trimmed by 2 bases and J by 3 bases, leaving 10 bases between them. CDR3 region: CASSLLGKDTEAFF. In nucleotides, the CDR3 is TGTGCCAGCAGCTTACTAGGGAAGGACACTGAAGCTTTCTTT.

The genes are TRBV5-4 and TRBJ1-2; D is perhaps TRBD1 (5 bases). Germline loops: CDR1 SGHNT, CDR2 YYREEE (reference sequence). Trimming stripped 4 bases from V and 2 bases from J, with 12 bases between. The CDR3 has 14 amino acids. CDR3 amino acids: CASSPATVNYGYTF. CDR3 bases: TGTGCCAGCAGCCCGGCGACAGTAAACTATGGCTACACCTTC.

This clone was seen just once. The rearrangement links TRBV2 to TRBJ1-5; D may be TRBD1 (5 bases). The CDR3 loop spans 16 amino acids. V was clipped by 11 bases and J by 0 bases, with 20 bases between them. From germline, CDR1 is SNHLY and CDR2 FYNNEI. This chain's CDR3 is CAATHGGFDSNQPQHF. DNA of the CDR3: TGTGCCGCAACTCACGGGGGGTTTGATAGCAATCAGCCCCAGCATTTT. The entire variable domain, with the rest obtained from reference TRBV2 and TRBJ1-5, is as follows: EPEVTQTPSHQVTQMGQEVILRCVPISNHLYFYWYRQILGQKVEFLVSFYNNEISEKSEIFDDQFSVERPDGSNFTLKIRSTKLEDSAMYFCAATHGGFDSNQPQHFGDGTRLSIL.

This chain uses TRBV25-1 with TRBJ1-2; 7 positions agree with TRBD1. CDR3 length: 14 amino acids. Germline V gene sequence: CDR1 MGHDK, CDR2 SYGVNS. With 6 bases clipped from V and 3 bases from J, the junction kept 7 bases outside the gene matches. The CDR3, as DNA: TGTGCCAGCAGCCCCCAGGGGGGGCACTATGGCTACACCTTC. It is translated as CASSPQGGHYGYTF.

This clone appeared a single time. The chain joins TRBV18 to TRBJ1-2; the D is unclear. The CDR3 loop spans 14 amino acids. The V end lost 2 bases, the J end lost 4 bases, and 11 bases lay between the germline ends. Germline lookup yields CDR1 KGHSH and CDR2 LQKENI. CDR3 DNA sequence: TGTGCCAGCTCACCAGAGGCAGGCTCCTATGGCTACACCTTC. Translating gives CASSPEAGSYGYTF.

This chain connects TRBV7-8 to TRBJ2-7; 11 nucleotides agree with TRBD1. CDR3 size: 15 residues. The junction had 6 bases not matched to a gene; V was cut back by 4 bases and J by 4 bases. The germline V gene encodes CDR1 SGHVS and CDR2 FQNEAQ. CDR3 residues: CASSSPGTGGYEQYF. DNA of the CDR3: TGTGCCAGCAGCTCCCCAGGGACAGGGGGGTACGAGCAGTACTTC.

V usage is TRBV11-3 and J usage is TRBJ2-7; D possibly corresponds to TRBD2 (6 bases). This CDR3 has 13 amino acids. Looked up from germline, CDR1 is SGHNT and CDR2 is YENEEA. The V gene lost 5 bases and the J gene lost 3 bases, with 11 bases spanning the gap. In nucleotides, the CDR3 is TGTGCCAGCAGCCCGGGACTGAGCTACGAGCAGTACTTC. Protein: CASSPGLSYEQYF.

The V call is TRBV7-3, the J call TRBJ2-1; a weak D match, TRBD1 (5 bases). The CDR3 is made up of 16 amino acids. From germline, CDR1 is SGHTA and CDR2 FQGTGA. Trimming left V 1 base short and J 2 bases short, with 12 bases between. The CDR3 DNA follows: TGTGCCAGCAGCTTAATAGGGGTTACCGCCTACAATGAGCAGTTCTTC. Translated, it gives CASSLIGVTAYNEQFF.

Only one count was recorded for this clone. The chain has TRBV11-2 and TRBJ2-7, with D unresolved. The germline gives CDR1 SGHAT, CDR2 FQNNGV. Trimming took off 1 base at V and 5 bases at J, with 15 bases between the two ends. This CDR3 comprises 15 residues. In DNA form, the CDR3 reads TGTGCCAGCAGCTTAGGCATATCCTTCGTGGACGAGCAGTACTTC. Translating gives CASSLGISFVDEQYF.

The chain is built from TRBV6-1 and TRBJ1-1; 10 bases align to TRBD1. This CDR3 has 18 residues. Germline-derived CDR1 and CDR2 are MNHNS and SASEGT. The ends lost 2 bases at V and 3 bases at J; junction bases unmatched: 12. The CDR3 region has the DNA TGTGCCAGCAGTGAACAGACAGGGGGCCAACCTCCTTACACTGAAGCTTTCTTT. It encodes CASSEQTGGQPPYTEAFF.

The chain couples TRBV10-3 to TRBJ2-7, with 8 bases identical to TRBD1. Per the germline V gene, CDR1 is ENHRY and CDR2 is SYGVKD. The CDR3 has 12 amino acids. Trimming removed 10 bases from V and 3 bases from J; junction bases left unmatched: 5. The CDR3 nucleotides read TGTGCCACCCTAGGACAGGGCTACGAGCAGTACTTC. It encodes CATLGQGYEQYF.

This chain uses TRBV7-2 with TRBJ2-5; D assignment may be TRBD1 or TRBD2 (5 bases each). Trimming stripped 1 base from V and 4 bases from J, with 10 bases between. CDR1 and CDR2 from the germline V gene are SGHTA and FQGNSA. This CDR3 has 14 residues. This chain's CDR3 is CASSLGSGTETQYF. CDR3 DNA: TGTGCCAGCAGCTTAGGTTCAGGGACAGAGACCCAGTACTTC.

This clone showed up just once. The CDR3 region has the DNA TGTGCCAGCAGCCAAGATGGGGACAGGGGCGGCACAGATACGCAGTATTTT. It yields the protein CASSQDGDRGGTDTQYF. V gene TRBV4-2 combines with J gene TRBJ2-3, with 10 bases identical to TRBD1. The CDR3 has 17 amino acids. The V and J ends lost 0 bases and 1 base, in that order; junction bases with no gene match: 4. The germline gives CDR1 LGHNA, CDR2 YNFKEQ.

This rearrangement joins TRBV5-6 to TRBJ1-5; D uncertain. CDR1 SGHDT and CDR2 YYEEEE come from the germline V gene. V was shortened by 3 bases and J by 0 bases, with 1 base between the two germline ends. The CDR3 has 12 residues. CDR3 in DNA: TGTGCCAGCAGCTATAGCAATCAGCCCCAGCATTTT. This gives the protein CASSYSNQPQHF.

This clone was seen only once. This chain connects TRBV10-3 to TRBJ2-7, with TRBD2 identical over 11 bases. CDR1 is ENHRY, CDR2 SYGVKD, per germline. The CDR3 runs to 15 residues. With V trimmed by 6 bases and J by 4 bases, 8 bases remained unmatched. The DNA for the CDR3 is TGTGCCATCAGGGAGGGACTAGCGGCCCCATACGAGCAGTACGTC. It yields the protein CAIREGLAAPYEQYV.